These 9 T cell receptor beta chains came from one sample sequenced in a study of shared clonotypes between healthy human individuals. Assay: immunoSEQ multiplex PCR; the TCRdb copy retains only in-frame clones and omits some. The table has approximately 2,000,000 clones, 80% to 95% seen once. Naive CD8 cells, CD45RO-negative and positively selected for CCR7, excluded terminally differentiated effector memory CD45RA+ cells. Material: naive CD8+ T cells from PBMCs. These receptors all come from a man younger than 35 in good health. Some clones in this sample may be carry-over from other donors' samples.

This clone was observed a handful of times. The chain is built from TRBV6-4 and TRBJ1-2, with D perhaps TRBD1 (5 bases). The germline CDR1 and CDR2 sequences are MRHNA and SNTAGT. This CDR3 has 14 amino acids. Trimming removed 5 bases from V and 4 bases from J, with 14 bases in between. CDR3 sequence: CASSSRGGSYGYTF. The CDR3 nucleotides read TGTGCCAGCAGTTCAAGGGGAGGGAGCTATGGCTACACCTTC.

CDR3 DNA sequence: TGTGCCAGTAGTGCACCCACAGGGGTCGACACCGGGGAGCTGTTTTTT. Its translation is CASSAPTGVDTGELFF. The chain recombines TRBV19 with TRBJ2-2; TRBD1 aligns across 7 bases. V lost 5 bases to trimming and J lost 3 bases; unmatched junction nucleotides: 9. Germline CDR1 reads LNHDA; CDR2 reads SQIVND (reference sequence). The CDR3 is 16 amino acids.

The table lists this clone with a count of one. The V gene is TRBV19, the J gene TRBJ1-1; D is perhaps TRBD1 (6 bases). V lost 7 bases, J lost 1 base, and 13 bases lay in between. In germline, CDR1 is LNHDA, CDR2 SQIVND (reference sequence). The CDR3 is made up of 14 amino acids. DNA for the CDR3: TGTGCCAGTACCTTGACAGGAACGAACACTGAAGCTTTCTTT. It is translated as CASTLTGTNTEAFF.

The chain couples TRBV7-6 to TRBJ2-1, with D perhaps TRBD2 (6 bases). This CDR3 region has 15 residues. Per the germline V gene, CDR1 is SGHVS and CDR2 is FNYEAQ. Trimming cost V 1 base and J 4 bases, with 11 bases left between them. The CDR3: CASSLEAGLYNEQFF. The CDR3 DNA sequence: TGTGCCAGCAGCTTAGAAGCGGGCCTATACAATGAGCAGTTCTTC.

This rearrangement joins TRBV10-2 to TRBJ1-1; 8 bases are a match to TRBD1. V was pared by 6 bases and J by 3 bases, with 6 bases of the junction left unmatched. The germline V gene has CDR1 WSHSY and CDR2 SAAADI. The CDR3 spans 14 residues. The CDR3 DNA sequence: TGCGCCAGCAGGGGGGGACAGGCCTACACTGAAGCTTTCTTT. Protein: CASRGGQAYTEAFF.

On this clone: The sample holds other DNA sequences that translate to the same CDR3. The V gene is TRBV27, the J gene TRBJ2-7; 7 nucleotides align to TRBD2. Germline V gene sequence: CDR1 MNHEY, CDR2 SMNVEV (reference sequence). The CDR3 has 15 amino acids. V gave up 2 bases and J gave up 2 bases; unmatched junction bases: 6. The chain's CDR3 is CASSLGSGRPYEQYF. CDR3 coding DNA: TGTGCCAGCAGTTTAGGTAGCGGGCGACCCTACGAGCAGTACTTC.

The chain is built from TRBV6-5 and TRBJ2-7, with D unresolved. This CDR3 region has 15 residues. Germline V gives CDR1 MNHEY, CDR2 SVGAGI. The germline V and J ends were trimmed by 2 bases and 3 bases, with 14 bases remaining between them. The CDR3 DNA reads as TGTGCCAGCAGTTACGGGCAGCTTGGCTTCTACGAGCAGTACTTC. Protein product: CASSYGQLGFYEQYF.

V gene TRBV9 combines with J gene TRBJ2-5; TRBD2 matches 8 bases. CDR3 length equals 15 residues. Trimming at V came to 3 bases and at J to 5 bases, leaving 9 bases not matched to a gene. Germline lookup yields CDR1 SGDLS and CDR2 YYNGEE. This CDR3 reads CASSAGLVGLETQYF. In nucleotides, the CDR3 is TGTGCCAGCAGCGCGGGACTAGTCGGGTTGGAGACCCAGTACTTC.

This clone was counted only a few times. The gene calls are TRBV19 and TRBJ1-4; D uncertain. The V end lost 5 bases, the J end lost 0 bases, and 10 bases lay between the germline ends. CDR3 length: 15 residues. Germline V gives CDR1 LNHDA, CDR2 SQIVND (reference sequence). The CDR3 spells CASSGYPATNEKLFF. The CDR3, as DNA: TGTGCCAGTAGTGGTTACCCTGCAACTAATGAAAAACTGTTTTTT.